This note documents a single T cell receptor (beta chain) sequence. Antigen unknown. This table comes from immunoSEQ multiplex PCR, and its TCRdb copy is limited to in-frame clones, with some not included. Of about 1,900,000 clones in the sample, 85% to 95% were seen once. These data originate in a study of shared clonotypes between healthy human individuals. Study context: Donors had three CD4 naive, three CD4 memory, two CD8 naive and one CD8 memory plate apiece. Study-wide results and caveats: Generation of non-shared clonotypes was less probable than generation of clonotypes shared by all four donors.

The germline gives CDR1 MNHNY, CDR2 SVGAGI (reference sequence). V shed 2 bases and J shed 4 bases, with 6 bases lying between them. The CDR3 spans 12 residues. CD8 cells regarded as naive lacked CD45RO, were positively chosen for CCR7, and omitted terminally differentiated effector memory CD45RA+ cells. The rearrangement joins TRBV6-6 to TRBJ2-7; D gene unclear. The sample was naive CD8+ T cells sorted from blood. The sequence was collected from a man younger than 35 in good health. In DNA form, the CDR3 reads TGTGCCAGCAGTTACGAGGTTTACGAGCAGTACTTC. Protein product: CASSYEVYEQYF.